This TCR beta chain was profiled in a study of post-analysis software for immune sequencing data. The study's findings and limits: Five TRBV segments, TRBV5-6, TRBV5-1 and TRBV20-1 among them, were found more frequent in patients than controls. Controls had significantly higher normalized Chao1 diversity than multiple sclerosis patients.

With 7 bases removed from V and 5 bases from J, the gap between germline ends came to 19 bases. The germline CDR1 and CDR2 sequences are LNHDA and SQIVND (reference sequence). The CDR3 spans 15 residues. Note on this clonotype: What it recognizes is unknown.

Built from TCR beta cDNA, the libraries had unique molecular identifiers in them. Via MiXCR, TCRdb re-called the PCR reads, giving one row per CDR3 protein. This table holds 600,000 to 750,000 distinct CDR3 sequences, 59% found once. The chain combines TRBV19 with TRBJ2-3; D might be TRBD1 or TRBD2, each matching 5 bases. Material: blood. The TCR comes from a girl aged 2 to 9 with multiple sclerosis. CDR3 DNA sequence: TGTGCCAGTACTAACGAGGGGACCCGGAGAGATACGCAGTATTTT. Protein: CASTNEGTRRDTQYF.